This TCR beta chain was found in a study of breast tumors, draining lymph nodes, adjacent tissues. Using its own MiXCR run on the multiplex PCR reads, TCRdb lists one record per CDR3 protein. The repertoire holds about 100,000 distinct CDR3 sequences, with 21% as singletons. This clonotype was picked up many times. V shed 1 base and J shed 6 bases, with 12 bases lying between them. Per germline, CDR1 SGHKS and CDR2 YYEKEE (reference sequence). The CDR3 consists of 14 residues. The lymph nodes were axillary draining lymph nodes from breast cancer patients. Sequenced input: axillary lymph node tissue. The TCR sequence derives from a female donor with breast cancer. Some clones in this sample may be carry-over from other donors' samples. This sequence joins TRBV5-5 and TRBJ2-3, with no clear D. CDR3 region: CASSLPLLGDTQYF. In DNA form, the CDR3 reads TGTGCCAGCAGCTTGCCGCTACTGGGGGATACGCAGTATTTT. Full variable domain (remainder filled in from reference TRBV5-5 and TRBJ2-3): DAGVTQSPTHLIKTRGQQVTLRCSPISGHKSVSWYQQVLGQGPQFIFQYYEKEERGRGNFPDRFSARQFPNYSSELNVNALLLGDSALYLCASSLPLLGDTQYFGPGTRLTVL.